The 5 T cell receptor beta chains listed next were all sequenced from one sample in a study of cytomegalovirus exposure and HLA in healthy donors. The PCR made use of 60 Vbeta and 13 Jbeta primers. TCRdb's copy holds only in-frame clones and misses some; the assay was immunoSEQ multiplex PCR. The top ten hold approximately 1.9% of the sample, which has 200,000 to 250,000 clones, around 75% seen once. The sequencing sample was made of PBMCs. The receptors here all came from a woman in her thirties in good health and CMV-seronegative.

V gene TRBV30 combines with J gene TRBJ1-2, with 7 bases lining up with TRBD1. The length of the CDR3 is 12 residues. V gave up 5 bases and J gave up 7 bases; unmatched junction bases: 7. Germline CDR1 and CDR2: GTSNPN and SVGIG (reference sequence). The CDR3 is CAWFNAGGGYTF. The CDR3 region has the DNA TGTGCCTGGTTCAATGCAGGGGGTGGCTACACCTTC.

The chain joins TRBV9 to TRBJ2-7, with 8 bases identical to TRBD2. The CDR3 has 14 residues. The ends lost 4 bases at V and 2 bases at J; junction bases unmatched: 5. Looked up from germline, CDR1 is SGDLS and CDR2 is YYNGEE. The CDR3 bases are TGTGCCAGCAGCCCGCGGGGGGATGCCTACGAGCAGTACTTC. Translating it yields CASSPRGDAYEQYF.

There are a few counts of this clone. This chain connects TRBV7-9 to TRBJ2-7; the D gene is possibly TRBD1 (6 bases). The CDR3 is made up of 15 amino acids. CDR1 and CDR2 from the germline V gene are SEHNR and FQNEAQ (reference sequence). The ends were cut back, 5 bases at V and 5 bases at J, with 19 bases in the middle. The CDR3: CASSGSLWGQNEQYF. The CDR3 DNA reads as TGTGCCAGCAGCGGTTCCTTGTGGGGGCAAAACGAGCAGTACTTC.

The gene calls are TRBV5-4 and TRBJ2-3, with TRBD2 matching over 11 bases. Germline CDR1 SGHNT, CDR2 YYREEE (reference sequence). Trimming cost V 4 bases and J 3 bases; bases outside gene matches: 7. The length of the CDR3 is 16 residues. As DNA, the CDR3 is TGTGCCAGCAGCACCCGTCTAGCGGGAGGAACAGATACGCAGTATTTT. It encodes CASSTRLAGGTDTQYF.

The chain couples TRBV6-6 to TRBJ1-1, with TRBD1 identical over 8 bases. Germline V CDR1 and CDR2: MNHNY, SVGAGI (reference sequence). The CDR3 covers 14 residues. Unmatched junction bases numbered 4, after V lost 5 bases and J lost 2 bases. The CDR3 here is CASSRGQGNTEAFF. The CDR3, as DNA: TGTGCCAGCAGTCGAGGACAGGGCAACACTGAAGCTTTCTTT.